The 21 T cell receptor beta chains presented below share a single source sample, sequenced in a study of T cells after yellow fever vaccination. In TCRdb, the 5' RACE reads were re-called with MiXCR into one record per CDR3 protein. The repertoire holds tens of thousands of distinct CDR3 sequences, with 6.5% as singletons. The source was CD8+ T cells sorted from PBMCs, collected more than 40 days after the first yellow fever vaccination. These receptors all stem from a man aged 18 to 29 who received the YFV17D yellow fever vaccine.

This clonotype was counted ten times or more. The rearrangement uses TRBV3-1 and TRBJ2-1; D might be TRBD1 (5 bases). Germline V gives CDR1 LGHDT, CDR2 YNNKEL (reference sequence). CDR3 size: 14 residues. Trimming took 0 bases from V and 9 from J, leaving 12 bases between them. CDR3 bases: TGTGCCAGCAGCCAAGACAGGGTGGATGGTGAGCAGTTCTTC. Translating gives CASSQDRVDGEQFF.

This clonotype was picked up many times. V gene TRBV24-1 combines with J gene TRBJ2-2, with a possible D match to TRBD2 (6 bases). CDR3 length: 15 amino acids. Germline V CDR1 and CDR2: KGHDR, SFDVKD. V lost 6 bases and J lost 1, with 11 bases in between. The CDR3 region has the DNA TGTGCCACCAGTAAAGGGACTTGGAACACCGGGGAGCTGTTTTTT. This sequence encodes CATSKGTWNTGELFF.

This clonotype came up many times. The rearrangement links TRBV6-2 or TRBV6-3 to TRBJ2-7; TRBD2 matches 10 bases. CDR1 is MNHEY, CDR2 SVGEGT, per germline. This CDR3 region has 15 residues. The ends lost 6 bases at V and 0 bases at J; junction bases unmatched: 5. The CDR3 protein is CASSKLAGFSYEQYV. The CDR3 DNA follows: TGTGCCAGCAGCAAACTAGCGGGGTTCTCCTACGAGCAGTACGTC.

This clonotype has a count of ten or more. V and J are TRBV20-1 and TRBJ2-1; possible D gene TRBD1, 6 bases. Germline values: CDR1 DFQATT, CDR2 SNEGSKA (reference sequence). This CDR3 is built from 15 residues. V was cut by 0 bases and J by 2 bases, with 11 bases left in between. CDR3 loop: CSARDQGQAYNEQFF. The CDR3 region has the DNA TGCAGTGCTAGAGATCAGGGACAAGCCTACAATGAGCAGTTCTTC.

The table lists this clonotype with a few counts. The chain couples TRBV4-1 to TRBJ2-1; no reliable D call. The CDR3 contains 13 residues. The V and J ends lost 4 bases and 0 bases respectively, with 4 bases between them. CDR1 is MGHRA and CDR2 is YSYEKL in the germline V gene. The CDR3 DNA reads TGCGCCAGCAGCCCTGTCTCCTACAATGAGCAGTTCTTC. This codes for CASSPVSYNEQFF.

This clonotype has more than one count but fewer than ten. V usage is TRBV6-1 and J usage is TRBJ1-6, with D possibly TRBD1 on 6 matching bases. CDR3 length equals 14 residues. Germline V CDR1 and CDR2: MNHNS, SASEGT. Trimming pared 5 bases from V and 3 bases from J, leaving 8 bases between. The CDR3 region is CASSPDSYNSPLHF. CDR3 in DNA: TGTGCCAGCAGTCCGGACAGCTATAATTCACCCCTCCACTTT.

This clonotype was detected a few times. V is TRBV7-2 and J is TRBJ2-5, with 12 positions matching TRBD2. The CDR3 is made up of 18 amino acids. J gave up 1 base and V 1 base, and 7 bases lay outside the gene matches. The germline V gene encodes CDR1 SGHTA and CDR2 FQGNSA. The CDR3 loop is CASSLESSGGELQETQYF. CDR3 DNA: TGTGCCAGCAGCTTAGAGTCTAGCGGGGGGGAACTCCAAGAGACCCAGTACTTC. Supplemented by reference TRBV7-2 and TRBJ2-5, the full variable domain reads GAGVSQSPSNKVTEKGKDVELRCDPISGHTALYWYRQSLGQGLEFLIYFQGNSAPDKSGLPSDRFSAERTGGSVSTLTIQRTQQEDSAVYLCASSLESSGGELQETQYFGPGTRLLVL.

This clonotype was detected many times. The rearrangement links TRBV4-2 to TRBJ1-2; TRBD1 matches at 8 bases. The J segment lost 4 bases and the V segment lost 5 bases, leaving 6 bases of the junction unmatched. The CDR3 has 14 residues. The germline V gene has CDR1 LGHNA and CDR2 YNFKEQ. CDR3 DNA: TGTGCCAGCAGCAGAACAGGGGGAAGCTATGGCTACACCTTC. Its translation is CASSRTGGSYGYTF.

At least ten counts were recorded for this clonotype. The genes are TRBV4-2 and TRBJ2-5; 11 nucleotides line up with TRBD2. The CDR3 is made up of 18 amino acids. CDR1 is LGHNA and CDR2 is YNFKEQ in the germline V gene. Trimming at V came to 4 bases and at J to 1 base, leaving 11 bases not matched to a gene. CDR3 amino acids: CASSPTPLAGGPQETQYF. CDR3 sequence (DNA): TGTGCCAGCAGCCCGACCCCCCTAGCGGGGGGACCCCAAGAGACCCAGTACTTC.

CDR3: CASSPAGLAAAQYF. The CDR3 DNA reads as TGTGCCAGCAGCCCCGCGGGACTAGCGGCGGCCCAGTACTTC. The chain has TRBV11-2 and TRBJ2-5; 11 bases agree with TRBD2. CDR3 length: 14 residues. Germline loops: CDR1 SGHAT, CDR2 FQNNGV. With 5 bases clipped from V and 9 bases from J, the junction kept 8 bases outside the gene matches.

As concerns this clonotype: A read error may explain this, as a much larger clone is one base away. The V and J genes are TRBV3-1 and TRBJ2-1, with a weak D call TRBD1 (5 bases). From germline, CDR1 is LGHDT and CDR2 YNNKEL (reference sequence). The CDR3 covers 15 residues. CDR3 DNA: TGTGCCAGCTGCCAAGTACAGGTGTCCTACAATGAGCAGTTCTTC. Translating gives CASCQVQVSYNEQFF.

This clonotype was found many times. The chain links TRBV5-5 to TRBJ2-5; the D call may be TRBD1 or TRBD2 (6 bases each). V was clipped by 2 bases and J by 9 bases, with 11 bases between them. CDR1 and CDR2 (germline): SGHKS, YYEKEE (reference sequence). This CDR3 spans 12 amino acids. The CDR3 nucleotides read TGTGCCAGCAGCTTTGGAGGGGGTGCCCAGTACTTC. It specifies CASSFGGGAQYF.

This clonotype was seen a few times. The V call is TRBV5-8, the J call TRBJ1-2; the D is unclear. The V and J ends lost 4 bases and 6 bases respectively, with 13 bases between them. CDR3 size: 13 residues. Germline CDR1 SGHTS, CDR2 YDEGEE. The CDR3 sequence: CASSPRGFDGYTF. The CDR3 DNA follows: TGTGCCAGCAGCCCCCGGGGTTTCGATGGCTACACCTTC.

This clonotype has ten or more counts. The V and J genes are TRBV4-1 and TRBJ1-2; D not certain. V dropped 0 bases and J dropped 8 bases, with 16 bases sitting between them. The CDR3 sequence is 15 residues long. The germline CDR1 and CDR2 sequences are MGHRA and YSYEKL. The CDR3 reads CASSQEAATRRGYTF. CDR3 in DNA: TGCGCCAGCAGCCAAGAGGCGGCCACCCGCCGGGGCTACACCTTC.

This clonotype was seen repeatedly, ten times or more. This chain links TRBV7-8 with TRBJ2-3; D may be TRBD2 (5 bases). CDR3 length: 13 residues. Trimming took off 8 bases at V and 0 bases at J, with 9 bases between the two ends. Germline V gene data show CDR1 as SGHVS and CDR2 as FQNEAQ. CDR3 sequence: CASEGASTDTQYF. The CDR3 DNA reads TGTGCCAGCGAGGGCGCTAGCACAGATACGCAGTATTTT. Complete variable domain (other parts from reference TRBV7-8 and TRBJ2-3): GAGVSQSPRYKVAKRGQDVALRCDPISGHVSLFWYQQALGQGPEFLTYFQNEAQLDKSGLPSDRFFAERPEGSVSTLKIQRTQQEDSAVYLCASEGASTDTQYFGPGTRLTVL.

In this sample, this clonotype turned up many times. The chain links TRBV4-3 to TRBJ1-1, with D uncertain. The germline V gene encodes CDR1 LGHNA and CDR2 YSLEER. The CDR3 is made up of 14 amino acids. Trimming removed 0 bases at V and 11 bases at J, with 16 bases between. Here the CDR3 reads CASSQDSTSGRAFF. The CDR3, as DNA: TGCGCCAGCAGCCAAGATTCGACCTCCGGTCGGGCTTTCTTT.

This clonotype was seen a few times. The V and J genes are TRBV5-1 and TRBJ2-3, with 8 nucleotides matching TRBD2. The CDR3 loop spans 15 amino acids. Unmatched junction bases numbered 6, after V lost 0 bases and J lost 6 bases. Germline CDR1 and CDR2: SGHRS and YFSETQ. This CDR3 is CASSLEIAGRDTQYF. As DNA, the CDR3 is TGCGCCAGCAGCTTGGAGATAGCGGGGAGGGATACGCAGTATTTT.

The J gene is TRBJ2-7, the V gene TRBV19; 9 nucleotides agree with TRBD1. The length of the CDR3 is 14 residues. The germline gives CDR1 LNHDA, CDR2 SQIVND (reference sequence). J gave up 6 bases and V 6 bases, and 9 bases lay outside the gene matches. CDR3 nucleotide sequence: TGTGCCAGTAGCTTGACAGGGGGAATCAGCGAGCAGTACGTC. Encoded protein: CASSLTGGISEQYV.

This clonotype was observed a handful of times. This chain uses TRBV7-9 with TRBJ2-3; D may be TRBD2 (5 bases). Germline values: CDR1 SEHNR, CDR2 FQNEAQ (reference sequence). V dropped 1 base and J dropped 2 bases, with 10 bases sitting between them. CDR3 length equals 15 residues. The CDR3 here is CASSLGYGVTDTQYF. The CDR3 DNA sequence: TGTGCCAGCAGCTTAGGGTACGGGGTCACAGATACGCAGTATTTT.

This clonotype occurred many times. The V call is TRBV6-5, the J call TRBJ2-1, with 7 bases aligning to TRBD1. CDR1 and CDR2 from the germline V gene are MNHEY and SVGAGI. Trimming took 8 bases from V and 0 from J; bases not matched to a gene: 7. The length of the CDR3 is 15 residues. CDR3: CASSLGQSSYNEQFF. DNA of the CDR3: TGTGCCAGCTCACTGGGACAGAGCTCCTACAATGAGCAGTTCTTC.

This clonotype occurred many times. The chain carries TRBV5-6 and TRBJ2-3, with unresolved D. CDR3 length: 12 residues. V gave up 0 bases and J gave up 3 bases, with 2 bases separating them. From germline, CDR1 is SGHDT and CDR2 YYEEEE. This CDR3 reads CASSLETDTQYF. The CDR3 bases are TGTGCCAGCAGCTTGGAGACAGATACGCAGTATTTT.